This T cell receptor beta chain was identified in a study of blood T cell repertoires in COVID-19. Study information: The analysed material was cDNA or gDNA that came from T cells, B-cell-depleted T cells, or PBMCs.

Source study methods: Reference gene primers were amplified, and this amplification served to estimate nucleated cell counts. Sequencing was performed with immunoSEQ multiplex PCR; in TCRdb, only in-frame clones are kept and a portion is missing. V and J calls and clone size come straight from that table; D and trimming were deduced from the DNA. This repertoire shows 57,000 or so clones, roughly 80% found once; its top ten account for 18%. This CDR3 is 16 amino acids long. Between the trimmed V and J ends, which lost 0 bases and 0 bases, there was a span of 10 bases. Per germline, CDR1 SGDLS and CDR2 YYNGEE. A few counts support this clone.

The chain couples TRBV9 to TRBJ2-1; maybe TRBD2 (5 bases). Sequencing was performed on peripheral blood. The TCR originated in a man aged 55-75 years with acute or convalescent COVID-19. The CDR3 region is CASSVVSDISYNEQFF. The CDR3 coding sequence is TGTGCCAGCAGCGTAGTTAGCGACATCTCCTACAATGAGCAGTTCTTC.